Listed here are 14 T cell receptor beta chains from one sample, sequenced in a study of cytomegalovirus exposure and HLA in healthy donors. Vbeta (60) and Jbeta (13) primers were used in the PCR. This table comes from immunoSEQ multiplex PCR, and its TCRdb copy is limited to in-frame clones, with some not included. The sample has over 150,000 clones; about 74% are singletons. Sequences were obtained from PBMCs. These receptors all stem from a woman aged 40 to 50 in good health and CMV-seronegative.

This sequence joins TRBV5-1 and TRBJ2-5, with D unclear. V was trimmed by 4 bases and J by 5 bases, leaving 9 bases between them. The CDR3 runs 12 residues. Germline loops: CDR1 SGHRS, CDR2 YFSETQ. CDR3 in amino acids: CASSGQRETQYF. CDR3 bases: TGCGCCAGCAGCGGCCAGAGGGAGACCCAGTACTTC.

The rearrangement uses TRBV5-1 and TRBJ1-5; possible D gene TRBD1, 6 bases. The germline V gene encodes CDR1 SGHRS and CDR2 YFSETQ. V lost 4 bases and J lost 7, with 12 bases in between. This CDR3 comprises 13 residues. CDR3 coding DNA: TGCGCCAGCAGCGAGGGGGTGAGGCAGCCCCAGCATTTT. This gives the protein CASSEGVRQPQHF. Full variable domain (missing parts from reference TRBV5-1 and TRBJ1-5): KAGVTQTPRYLIKTRGQQVTLSCSPISGHRSVSWYQQTPGQGLQFLFEYFSETQRNKGNFPGRFSGRQFSNSRSEMNVSTLELGDSALYLCASSEGVRQPQHFGDGTRLSIL.

Comments on this clone: A read error may account for a junction end that differs from germline. For the CDR3, the DNA is TGTGCCAGCAGTTTAGGGACTTTGGGACCAGACTTC. Its protein is CASSLGTLGPDF. The chain joins TRBV28 to TRBJ2-7; weak D call: TRBD2 (6 bases). Per germline, CDR1 MDHEN and CDR2 SYDVKM. The CDR3 contains 12 residues. The full variable domain, with the rest looked up from reference TRBV28 and TRBJ2-7, is DVKVTQSSRYLVKRTGEKVFLECVQDMDHENMFWYRQDPGLGLRLIYFSYDVKMKEKGDIPEGYSVSREKKERFSLILESASTNQTSMYLCASSLGTLGPDFGPGTRLTVT.

J is TRBJ2-7 and V is TRBV7-9; D might be TRBD1 (5 bases). There are 15 residues in the CDR3. V was shortened by 3 bases and J by 0 bases, with 12 bases between the two germline ends. Germline V gene data show CDR1 as SEHNR and CDR2 as FQNEAQ (reference sequence). CDR3 DNA: TGTGCCAGCAGCTTCTCGGTGGGGCCCTCCTACGAGCAGTACTTC. Protein sequence: CASSFSVGPSYEQYF.

This chain joins TRBV19 and TRBJ1-1; possible D gene TRBD1, 5 bases. The germline gives CDR1 LNHDA, CDR2 SQIVND (reference sequence). V was clipped by 6 bases and J by 4 bases, with 18 bases between them. The CDR3 is 15 amino acids. CDR3 nucleotides: TGTGCCAGTAGACCCCCCCCGGGGGTCGGCACTGAAGCTTTCTTT. This translates into CASRPPPGVGTEAFF.

This CDR3 reads CASSLVSLADTQYF. As DNA, the CDR3 is TGTGCCAGCAGCTTGGTATCGCTAGCAGATACGCAGTATTTT. The chain recombines TRBV5-6 with TRBJ2-3; D gene ambiguous. This CDR3 has 14 amino acids. Trimming left V 0 bases short and J 4 bases short, with 9 bases between. Germline values: CDR1 SGHDT, CDR2 YYEEEE.

The DNA of the CDR3 is TGTGCCAGCAGCTTGTTTGAACAAAGCAATCAGCCCCAGCATTTT. This encodes CASSLFEQSNQPQHF. The chain combines TRBV5-6 with TRBJ1-5, with no clear D. The length of the CDR3 is 15 residues. CDR1 and CDR2 from the germline V gene are SGHDT and YYEEEE. The V gene lost 1 base and the J gene lost 1 base, with 9 bases spanning the gap. Filled out from reference TRBV5-6 and TRBJ1-5, the complete variable domain reads DAGVTQSPTHLIKTRGQQVTLRCSPKSGHDTVSWYQQALGQGPQFIFQYYEEEERQRGNFPDRFSGHQFPNYSSELNVNALLLGDSALYLCASSLFEQSNQPQHFGDGTRLSIL.

This clone turned up a few times. J is TRBJ2-7 and V is TRBV6-1; D might be TRBD1 (6 bases). Germline CDR1 MNHNS, CDR2 SASEGT. Trimming cost V 8 bases and J 2 bases, with 13 bases left between them. CDR3 length: 13 amino acids. CDR3 in amino acids: CASGQGTPYEQYF. The DNA for the CDR3 is TGTGCCAGCGGTCAGGGGACCCCCTACGAGCAGTACTTC.

The J gene is TRBJ2-2, the V gene TRBV7-2, with 10 bases aligning to TRBD1. Germline trimming cut 5 bases from V and 4 bases from J; bases unmatched to any gene: 16. In germline, CDR1 is SGHTA, CDR2 FQGNSA. The CDR3 extends over 19 amino acids. The CDR3, as DNA: TGTGCCAGCAGCCTGCAGCGACAGGGGGCGCGGATCGGCACCGGGGAGCTGTTTTTT. It specifies CASSLQRQGARIGTGELFF.

The V gene is TRBV6-1, the J gene TRBJ2-3, with 7 bases identical to TRBD1. The CDR3 extends over 14 amino acids. V dropped 6 bases and J dropped 3; count of bases not matched to a gene: 6. Germline CDR1 is MNHNS and CDR2 is SASEGT. The CDR3 nucleotides are TGTGCCAGCAGCTATAACAGGGGAACAGATACGCAGTATTTT. Residues: CASSYNRGTDTQYF.

CDR3 in amino acids: CASSDSLDSHGYTF. The CDR3 DNA is TGTGCCAGCAGTGACTCTTTGGACAGTCATGGCTACACCTTC. The rearrangement uses TRBV6-4 and TRBJ1-2; D possibly corresponds to TRBD1 (6 bases). Germline V CDR1 and CDR2: MRHNA, SNTAGT. This CDR3 has 14 residues. Between the trimmed V and J ends, which lost 0 bases and 6 bases, there was a span of 11 bases.

The rearrangement links TRBV18 to TRBJ1-1; D unclear. Germline CDR1 reads KGHSH; CDR2 reads LQKENI. This CDR3 comprises 15 residues. Trimming took 6 bases from V and 1 from J, leaving 15 bases between them. This CDR3 is CASSPMTPPNTEAFF. CDR3 DNA sequence: TGTGCCAGCTCCCCAATGACACCACCGAACACTGAAGCTTTCTTT.

DNA for the CDR3: TGTGCCAGCTCACCTCCCGGACAGGGGCTCTACGAGCAGTACTTC. This sequence encodes CASSPPGQGLYEQYF. The chain combines TRBV18 with TRBJ2-7; the match to TRBD1 covers 9 bases. Germline values: CDR1 KGHSH, CDR2 LQKENI. The CDR3 contains 15 residues. V lost 3 bases to trimming and J lost 3 bases; unmatched junction nucleotides: 6.

The chain couples TRBV25-1 to TRBJ2-1; the D gene is possibly TRBD2 (5 bases). Germline-derived CDR1 and CDR2 are MGHDK and SYGVNS. V shed 3 bases and J shed 3 bases, with 6 bases lying between them. This CDR3 has 13 amino acids. For the CDR3, the DNA is TGTGCCAGCAGTGAGAGGGTCTACAATGAGCAGTTCTTC. Translating it yields CASSERVYNEQFF.